This is a list of T cell receptor beta chains from one sample in a study of CD4 T cells in relation to SARS-CoV-2 and coronaviruses. Generated by immunoSEQ multiplex PCR, the TCRdb table keeps only in-frame clones and is missing some. The sample gives 60,000 or so clones, roughly 93% of which show up once; around 0.15% is in the top ten. The sequenced material came from naive CD4+ T cells from PBMCs. Receptor source: a human donor in good health. Each CDR3 is given with its conserved first and last residue.

V gene: TRBV6-5
J gene: TRBJ2-2
CDR3 protein: CASSYSTPLFGELFF

V gene: TRBV29-1
J gene: TRBJ2-1
CDR3 protein: CSVPGGGNEQFF

V gene: TRBV24-1
J gene: TRBJ2-2
CDR3 protein: CATSGASGDTGELFF

V gene: TRBV27
J gene: TRBJ2-3
CDR3 protein: CATRILSTQYF

V gene: TRBV6-5
J gene: TRBJ1-1
CDR3 protein: CASSYGRATEAFF

V gene: TRBV2
J gene: TRBJ2-7
CDR3 protein: CASSGVGQGISYEQYF

V gene: TRBV28
J gene: TRBJ1-6
CDR3 protein: CASIIRGGFSPLHF

V gene: TRBV19
J gene: TRBJ1-5
CDR3 protein: CASSVKGQGARGPQHF

V gene: TRBV6-5
J gene: TRBJ1-3
CDR3 protein: CASSYSPGRGLGPIYF

V gene: TRBV11-2
J gene: TRBJ1-3
CDR3 protein: CASRRGSGNTIYF

V gene: TRBV4-1
J gene: TRBJ2-1
CDR3 protein: CASSQGSLAGINEQFF

V gene: TRBV29-1
J gene: TRBJ1-4
CDR3 protein: CSVAIFEKLFF